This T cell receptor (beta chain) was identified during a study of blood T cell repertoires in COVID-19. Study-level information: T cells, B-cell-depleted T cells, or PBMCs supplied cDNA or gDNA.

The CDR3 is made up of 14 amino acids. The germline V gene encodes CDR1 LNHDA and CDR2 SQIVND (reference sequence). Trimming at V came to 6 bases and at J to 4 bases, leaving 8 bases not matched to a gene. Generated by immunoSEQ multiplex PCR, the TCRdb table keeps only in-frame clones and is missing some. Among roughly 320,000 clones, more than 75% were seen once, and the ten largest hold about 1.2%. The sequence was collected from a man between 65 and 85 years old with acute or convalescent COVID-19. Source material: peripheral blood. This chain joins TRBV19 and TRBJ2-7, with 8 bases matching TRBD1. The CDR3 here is CASRPHRGAYEQYF. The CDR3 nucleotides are TGTGCCAGTAGGCCTCACAGGGGGGCATACGAGCAGTACTTC.